This is a list of T cell receptor beta chains from one sample in a study of CD8+CD57+ T cells in acquired aplastic anemia. A single record per CDR3 protein comes from TCRdb applying MiXCR to the reads. The sample has about 200,000 distinct CDR3 sequences, about half seen once. The sequencing sample was made of sorted CD4+, CD8+, or CD8+CD57+ T cells (not recorded which) from PBMCs. These receptors were obtained from a human donor with aplastic anemia. Both conserved end residues are part of each CDR3. D genes are given only for firm matches. Size is omitted from some rows. Given values are once, few, many or a class for expanded clones.

v_call,d_call,j_call,clone_size,cdr3_aa,cdr3_nt
TRBV15,TRBD1,TRBJ1-2,many,CATRDRGENYGYTF,TGTGCCACCAGGGACAGGGGGGAGAACTATGGCTACACCTTC
TRBV27,TRBD2,TRBJ2-1,few,CASRGGNYNEQFF,TGTGCCAGCCGGGGGGGGAACTACAATGAGCAGTTCTTC
TRBV7-6,-,TRBJ2-1,-,CASSLMRAGSSYNEQFF,TGTGCCAGCAGCTTAATGAGGGCGGGGAGCTCCTACAATGAGCAGTTCTTC
TRBV25-1,-,TRBJ1-2,-,CASRPGHGYYGYTF,TGTGCCAGCAGACCGGGACACGGGTACTATGGCTACACCTTC
TRBV19,-,TRBJ1-5,-,CASNQTAPNQPQHF,TGTGCCAGTAACCAGACGGCCCCGAATCAGCCCCAGCATTTT
TRBV7-9,-,TRBJ2-1,-,CASSQESRLPNEQFF,TGTGCCAGCAGCCAAGAAAGTCGTCTTCCCAATGAGCAGTTCTTC
TRBV25-1,TRBD1,TRBJ1-2,-,CASRRTGDSYGYTF,TGTGCCAGCAGGCGAACAGGGGACAGCTATGGCTACACCTTC
TRBV10-3,-,TRBJ2-3,-,CAISAAFTDTQYF,TGTGCCATCAGTGCCGCCTTCACAGATACGCAGTATTTT
TRBV5-1,-,TRBJ2-1,many,CASSLEQGIDEQFF,TGCGCCAGCAGCTTGGAACAGGGTATCGATGAGCAGTTCTTC
TRBV7-9,-,TRBJ2-7,-,CASSQDSRGSYEQYF,TGCGCCAGCAGCCAAGATAGTCGGGGGTCCTACGAGCAGTACTTC
TRBV29-1,TRBD1,TRBJ1-3,many,CSVQTRGPGNTIYF,TGCAGCGTTCAGACTAGGGGGCCCGGAAACACCATATATTTT
TRBV25-1,-,TRBJ1-1,-,CASSEPYGTEAFF,TGTGCCAGCAGTGAACCTTACGGGACTGAAGCTTTCTTT
TRBV6-1,-,TRBJ2-1,many,CASSEQGGGEQFF,TGTGCCAGCAGTGAACAAGGGGGAGGTGAGCAGTTCTTC
TRBV19,-,TRBJ2-7,-,CASSMGFLYEQYF,TGTGCCAGTAGTATGGGCTTCCTCTACGAGCAGTACTTC
TRBV28,-,TRBJ1-3,-,CASSFVNSGNTIYF,TGTGCCAGCAGTTTTGTGAACTCTGGAAACACCATATATTTT
TRBV5-1,-,TRBJ1-3,many,CASPTRLNSGNTIYF,TGCGCCAGCCCCACACGACTAAACTCTGGAAACACCATATATTTT
TRBV7-2,TRBD1,TRBJ1-5,many,CASRDSPNQPQHF,TGTGCCAGCCGGGACAGTCCCAATCAGCCCCAGCATTTT
TRBV3-1,-,TRBJ2-5,many,CASSQESGSRPQYF,TGTGCCAGCAGCCAAGAGAGTGGGTCCCGCCCCCAGTACTTC
TRBV19,-,TRBJ2-7,many,CARARIPGQFPYEQYF,TGTGCCAGGGCCAGGATCCCCGGACAGTTTCCCTACGAGCAGTACTTC
TRBV7-2,-,TRBJ2-5,many,CASSLGQSKETQYF,TGTGCCAGCAGCTTAGGGCAGTCTAAGGAGACCCAGTACTTC
TRBV5-6,-,TRBJ1-5,many,CASSPQAGNQPQHF,TGTGCCAGCAGCCCACAGGCTGGAAATCAGCCCCAGCATTTT
TRBV18,TRBD1,TRBJ2-3,few,CASSHRQGQTDTQYF,TGTGCCAGCTCACATAGACAGGGCCAAACAGATACGCAGTATTTT
TRBV7-9,-,TRBJ2-1,many,CASSRGNEQFF,TGTGCCAGCAGCCGAGGGAATGAGCAGTTCTTC
TRBV9,-,TRBJ1-6,-,CASSTRDNSPLHF,TGTGCCAGCAGCACGAGGGATAATTCACCCCTCCACTTT